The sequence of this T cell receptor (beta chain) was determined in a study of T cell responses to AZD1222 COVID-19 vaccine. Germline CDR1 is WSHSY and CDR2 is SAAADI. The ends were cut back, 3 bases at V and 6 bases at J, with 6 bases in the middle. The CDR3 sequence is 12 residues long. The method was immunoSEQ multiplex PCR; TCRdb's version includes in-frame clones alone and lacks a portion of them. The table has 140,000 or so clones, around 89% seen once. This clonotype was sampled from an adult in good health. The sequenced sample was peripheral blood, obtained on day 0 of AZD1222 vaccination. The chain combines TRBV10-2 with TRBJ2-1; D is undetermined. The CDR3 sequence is CASSEISNEQFF. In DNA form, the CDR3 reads TGCGCCAGCAGTGAAATTAGCAATGAGCAGTTCTTC.